This is a list of T cell receptor beta chains from one sample in a study of T cell changes during pregnancy in multiple sclerosis. Generated by immunoSEQ multiplex PCR, the TCRdb table keeps only in-frame clones and is missing some. This repertoire shows 35,000 to 45,000 clones, roughly 90% found once; its top ten account for approximately 12%. The sample in question was CD8+ T cells from peripheral blood mononuclear cells, obtained in the first trimester of pregnancy. The receptor set was obtained from a female donor with multiple sclerosis, enrolled in a pregnancy study. Both conserved end residues are part of each CDR3. D genes are given only for firm matches. The size field is filled for only some rows; it gives once, few, many or a size class.

size	V	J	D	DNA	CDR3
.	TRBV7-2	TRBJ2-7	TRBD1	TGTGCCAGCAGCTTTTCCGGGACAGGGCTTGTGCGGGAGCAGTACTTC	CASSFSGTGLVREQYF
.	TRBV2	TRBJ1-5	TRBD1	TGTGCCAGCAGTGATCGGCGGGGAGACAGGGTTTTTGATTTCGGCAATCAGCCCCAGCATTTT	CASSDRRGDRVFDFGNQPQHF
.	TRBV15	TRBJ1-6	.	TGTGCCACCAGTAACTGGATACCGGTGAGGGATTCACCCCTCCACTTT	CATSNWIPVRDSPLHF
.	TRBV19	TRBJ1-5	TRBD1	TGTGCCAGTGGGGGCCAGGGGGCCCCCGGGGGAGGCCAGCCCCAGCATTTT	CASGGQGAPGGGQPQHF
.	TRBV19	TRBJ1-1	.	TGTGCCAGTAGTATGGTGGGGGCGGACACTGAAGCTTTCTTT	CASSMVGADTEAFF
.	TRBV13	TRBJ2-4	.	TGTGCCAGCGGGACCCGGGGCCTTACAGGGCAGCTAGCCAAAAACATTCAGTACTTC	CASGTRGLTGQLAKNIQYF
.	TRBV9	TRBJ2-7	.	TGTGCCAGCAGCGGGACTCCATCCTACGAGCAGTACTTC	CASSGTPSYEQYF
.	TRBV29-1	TRBJ1-1	.	TGCAGCTCGACCGGGGGGATGAACACTGAAGCTTTCTTT	CSSTGGMNTEAFF
.	TRBV6-5	TRBJ2-1	TRBD2	TGTGCCAGCAGTGGCTCCGGCGGGGGGACCCTGGAGCAGTTCTTC	CASSGSGGGTLEQFF
.	TRBV19	TRBJ2-7	.	TGTGCCAGTAGTATTGGAGGGCTGGGATACGAGCAGTACTTC	CASSIGGLGYEQYF
once	TRBV7-9	TRBJ2-3	.	TGTGCCAGCAGCCAACTTGCGGGACCGGGAGCAGATACGCAGTATTTT	CASSQLAGPGADTQYF
.	TRBV7-8	TRBJ2-3	TRBD2	TGTGCCAGCAGCCCGGGACTACCGGGAGAGGGTCCCCTAGATACGCAGTATTTT	CASSPGLPGEGPLDTQYF
.	TRBV9	TRBJ1-2	.	TGTGCCAGCAGCGTAGGCTCGGGGAACTATGGCTACACCTTC	CASSVGSGNYGYTF
.	TRBV6-5	TRBJ1-5	TRBD1	TGTGCCAGCAGTTCCTCAGGGGGGGCATTCAATCAGCCCCAGCATTTT	CASSSSGGAFNQPQHF
.	TRBV6-5	TRBJ2-1	TRBD2	TGTGCCAGCAGTTTTGGGGGGGGAGGTCCTGATGAGCAGTTCTTC	CASSFGGGGPDEQFF
.	TRBV27	TRBJ1-5	.	TGTGCCAGCAGTTTAGAGATTAGACAGCCCCAGCATTTT	CASSLEIRQPQHF
.	TRBV4-1	TRBJ2-1	TRBD2	TGCGCCAGCAGCCAAGATCCCCAGCGGGGGGGCTTTGAGCAGTTCTTC	CASSQDPQRGGFEQFF
.	TRBV5-6	TRBJ2-3	.	TGTGCCAGCAGCTACCCATCTAGTTCGGATACGCAGTATTTT	CASSYPSSSDTQYF
.	TRBV19	TRBJ2-1	.	TGTGCCAGTAGCTCAGGGTACAATGAGCAGTTCTTC	CASSSGYNEQFF
.	TRBV7-9	TRBJ1-1	TRBD1	TGTGCCAGCAGCTTAAACACAGGGGGGTGGAAGGAAGCTTTCTTT	CASSLNTGGWKEAFF
.	TRBV7-8	TRBJ2-7	.	TGTGCCAGCAGCTTAGTTGGCAGGGCGCTCTACGAGCAGTACTTC	CASSLVGRALYEQYF
once	TRBV5-1	TRBJ2-7	TRBD1	TGCGCCAGCAGCTTACCGGGACAGGGTTACGAGCAGTACTTC	CASSLPGQGYEQYF
.	TRBV11-2	TRBJ1-1	.	TGTGCCAGCAGCTTTCGGGCAGGGGTTGACACTGAAGCTTTCTTT	CASSFRAGVDTEAFF
.	TRBV7-9	TRBJ1-2	TRBD1	TGTGCCAGCAGCTTAGGGACACAGGGGTATGACTATGGCTACACCTTC	CASSLGTQGYDYGYTF
.	TRBV27	TRBJ2-6	.	TGTGCCAGCAGTTCTTTCTCTGGGGCCAACGTCCTGACTTTC	CASSSFSGANVLTF